These 14 T cell receptor beta chains were sequenced from one sample in a study of T cells in Graves' hyperthyroidism and ophthalmopathy. There were TCR beta CDR3 regions amplified from RNA transcripts. TCR CDR3 underwent first-round RT-PCR with the HTBI primer set. TCRdb called the multiplex PCR reads again in MiXCR, with one record for every CDR3 protein. The repertoire holds 650,000 to 800,000 distinct CDR3 sequences, with about 45% as singletons. Material: peripheral blood or thyroid tissue (not recorded which). Source of these receptors: an adult man with Graves' disease, either hyperthyroidism or ophthalmopathy (not recorded which).

This clonotype was counted a few times. The rearrangement joins TRBV6-1 to TRBJ1-5, with 8 bases lining up with TRBD1. The CDR3 has 17 residues. The V gene's germline CDR1 is MNHNS and CDR2 SASEGT. The junction had 8 bases not matched to a gene; V was cut back by 2 bases and J by 2 bases. The CDR3 here is CASSESHRGVGNQPQHF. CDR3 nucleotides: TGTGCCAGCAGTGAAAGTCACAGGGGGGTCGGCAATCAGCCCCAGCATTTT.

The chain employs TRBV25-1 and TRBJ2-5; 9 positions agree with TRBD1. Germline V gene data show CDR1 as MGHDK and CDR2 as SYGVNS. This CDR3 has 14 residues. DNA of the CDR3: TGTGCTAGAGACTGGACAGGGGCCCAAGAGACCCAGTACTTC. Residues: CARDWTGAQETQYF.

The rearrangement links TRBV10-1 to TRBJ2-3; TRBD2 is a possible D gene (7 bases). Germline V gene lookup returns CDR1 WNHNN and CDR2 SYGVQD (reference sequence). V gave up 5 bases and J gave up 4 bases, with 19 bases separating them. CDR3 size: 16 residues. CDR3 nucleotide sequence: TGCGCCAGCAGTCCTCACTCGGGGGGCGAGTCAGATACGCAGTATTTT. Protein product: CASSPHSGGESDTQYF.

This clonotype occurred a few times. J is TRBJ1-2 and V is TRBV6-1; D is perhaps TRBD1 (5 bases). Trimming pared 2 bases from V and 5 bases from J, leaving 9 bases between. The CDR3 has 13 amino acids. In germline, CDR1 is MNHNS, CDR2 SASEGT. The CDR3: CASSEMEGYGYTF. DNA for the CDR3: TGTGCCAGCAGTGAAATGGAGGGGTATGGCTACACCTTC.

This chain links TRBV4-1 with TRBJ1-5; D gene ambiguous. This CDR3 region has 16 residues. V lost 4 bases and J lost 1, with 14 bases in between. Germline CDR1 is MGHRA and CDR2 is YSYEKL. The CDR3 DNA is TGCGCCAGCAGCCCCAGCCCAGGCAGGAGCAATCAGCCCCAGCATTTT. Protein product: CASSPSPGRSNQPQHF.

This chain joins TRBV20-1 and TRBJ2-7; unclear D gene. Germline CDR1 reads DFQATT; CDR2 reads SNEGSKA (reference sequence). The CDR3 sequence is 12 residues long. V dropped 4 bases and J dropped 3 bases, with 10 bases sitting between them. CDR3 region: CSANELNYEQYF. The CDR3 nucleotides read TGCAGTGCTAACGAACTGAACTACGAGCAGTACTTC.

This clonotype was seen just once. This may arise from a read error, as a much more abundant clone is one base away. The V gene is TRBV7-2, the J gene TRBJ1-4; the match to TRBD1 covers 7 bases. The germline gives CDR1 SGHTA, CDR2 FQGNSA. The CDR3 has 12 amino acids. The CDR3 here is CASILEPGQLFF. CDR3 nucleotides: TGTGCCAGCATCTTAGAACCGGGACAGCTGTTTTTT.

This sequence joins TRBV14 and TRBJ1-1; D ambiguous. V lost 1 base to trimming and J lost 4 bases, with 7 bases between them. This CDR3 is built from 13 residues. The germline V gene has CDR1 SGHDN and CDR2 FVKESK. This CDR3 is CASSQGFLTEAFF. Written as DNA, the CDR3 is TGTGCCAGCAGCCAAGGTTTCCTCACTGAAGCTTTCTTT. The whole variable domain, filled in from reference TRBV14 and TRBJ1-1, reads EAGVTQFPSHSVIEKGQTVTLRCDPISGHDNLYWYRRVMGKEIKFLLHFVKESKQDESGMPNNRFLAERTGGTYSTLKVQPAELEDSGVYFCASSQGFLTEAFFGQGTRLTVV.

This clonotype showed up just a few times. The chain has TRBV5-1 and TRBJ1-1; D gene unclear. V was cut by 1 base and J by 5 bases, with 9 bases left in between. Germline-derived CDR1 and CDR2 are SGHRS and YFSETQ. The CDR3 is 13 residues long. In nucleotides, the CDR3 is TGCGCCAGCAGCTTGATTCGAGGTACTGAAGCTTTCTTT. Its translation: CASSLIRGTEAFF.

This sequence joins TRBV29-1 and TRBJ1-3; 8 bases match TRBD1. V lost 2 bases to trimming and J lost 0 bases; unmatched junction nucleotides: 6. The CDR3 runs to 16 residues. Germline V lookup: CDR1 SQVTM, CDR2 ANQGSEA. CDR3 sequence (DNA): TGCAGCGTTGAAATGGACAGGGCCTCCTCTGGAAACACCATATATTTT. Encoded protein: CSVEMDRASSGNTIYF. The variable domain in full, with the rest retrieved from reference TRBV29-1 and TRBJ1-3, is SAVISQKPSRDICQRGTSLTIQCQVDSQVTMMFWYRQQPGQSLTLIATANQGSEATYESGFVIDKFPISRPNLTFSTLTVSNMSPEDSSIYLCSVEMDRASSGNTIYFGEGSWLTVV.

This clonotype was recorded many times. The J gene is TRBJ1-2, the V gene TRBV7-2; 11 nucleotides agree with TRBD1. Looked up from germline, CDR1 is SGHTA and CDR2 is FQGNSA. The CDR3 spans 14 residues. V was clipped by 4 bases and J by 8 bases; unmatched bases: 6. The DNA for the CDR3 is TGTGCCAGCAGCTCTGGACAGGGGGCTGGAGGCTACACCTTC. Amino acid sequence: CASSSGQGAGGYTF.

The gene calls are TRBV7-9 and TRBJ2-5; unclear D gene. This CDR3 is 14 amino acids long. Germline CDR1 reads SEHNR; CDR2 reads FQNEAQ (reference sequence). V was clipped by 3 bases and J by 1 base, with 9 bases between them. The chain's CDR3 is CASSLSQTQETQYF. The CDR3 region has the DNA TGTGCCAGCAGCTTGTCCCAGACCCAAGAGACCCAGTACTTC.

This rearrangement joins TRBV7-2 to TRBJ1-2; TRBD1 is a possible D gene (5 bases). V lost 5 bases, J lost 0 bases, and 16 bases lay in between. The germline V gene encodes CDR1 SGHTA and CDR2 FQGNSA. The CDR3 loop spans 16 amino acids. The CDR3: CASSTYLGGANYGYTF. The DNA for the CDR3 is TGTGCCAGCAGCACCTACCTTGGGGGGGCTAACTATGGCTACACCTTC.

The chain couples TRBV9 to TRBJ2-2; D might be TRBD2 (6 bases). The CDR3 has 14 residues. Deletions cut 3 bases from V and 3 bases from J, with 9 bases between. Looked up from germline, CDR1 is SGDLS and CDR2 is YYNGEE. The CDR3 bases are TGTGCCAGCAGCGCGCGGGGAGACACCGGGGAGCTGTTTTTT. Protein product: CASSARGDTGELFF.